The following is a TCR beta chain sequence with its context. Its matching antigen is unknown. This entry belongs to a study of Ad26.COV2.S vaccination and SARS-CoV-2 variants. The wider study: Dosing was one shot or two shots 56 days apart. Study-wide results and limits: People who got the vaccine or the placebo had similar non-spike TCR breadth. Measures of TCR breadth and depth may have fallen short of total T cell responses.

Between the trimmed V and J ends, which lost 4 bases and 3 bases, there was a span of 12 bases. The CDR3 extends over 15 amino acids. Germline CDR1 and CDR2: SGHAT and FQNNGV. TCRdb's table, derived via immunoSEQ multiplex PCR, lists solely in-frame clones and lacks some. The table has 350,000 to 400,000 clones, around 85% seen once. The sample's treatment: some 19 received Ad26.COV2.S at low or high dose, single or two shots; roughly 5 received placebo; per-sample allocation not given. All samples were drawn on day 63, counting from the first vaccine or placebo injection. An Ad26 vector expressing Wuhan-strain SARS-CoV-2 spike constituted the vaccine.

The receptor's source is a person aged 18-65 years who received the Ad26.COV2.S COVID-19 vaccine or a placebo. The sample was peripheral blood, taken in a trial of Ad26.COV2.S vaccine versus placebo. The chain has TRBV11-2 and TRBJ1-4; possible D gene TRBD1, 5 bases. The CDR3 sequence: CASSSHSGPNEKLFF. In nucleotides, the CDR3 is TGTGCCAGCAGCTCGCATTCGGGGCCTAATGAAAAACTGTTTTTT.